Sequencing of this TCR beta chain was carried out in a study of CD8 T cells in Susac syndrome. This clonotype has just one count. There are 13 residues in the CDR3. The V and J ends lost 3 bases and 10 bases, in that order; junction bases with no gene match: 2. The RNA input was roughly 0.45 to 1 ug, and it was reverse transcribed with random hexamers. TCRdb analysed the immunoSEQ multiplex PCR reads with MiXCR anew, one entry per CDR3 protein. This sample has tens of thousands of distinct CDR3 sequences, with about 95% found just once. The source of this sequence is a human donor with multiple sclerosis. The sequenced sample was CD8+ T cells from PBMCs. This chain uses TRBV12-3 or TRBV12-4 with TRBJ1-4; TRBD1 matches at 10 bases. The CDR3 loop reads CASSLDRGIKLFF. CDR3 nucleotide sequence: TGTGCCAGCAGTTTGGACAGGGGGATAAAACTGTTTTTT.